This T cell receptor (beta chain) was found in a study of T cell changes during pregnancy in multiple sclerosis. Data came from immunoSEQ multiplex PCR; TCRdb stores just in-frame clones and leaves some out. Here the sample spans 20,000 to 25,000 clones, about 83% being singletons. The length of the CDR3 is 22 residues. Trimming took 2 bases from V and 1 from J; bases not matched to a gene: 26. Germline V gene lookup returns CDR1 GTSNPN and CDR2 SVGIG (reference sequence). Source: CD8+ T cells from peripheral blood mononuclear cells, taken before pregnancy. The TCR was taken from a female donor with multiple sclerosis, enrolled in a pregnancy study. This rearrangement joins TRBV30 to TRBJ2-7, with 10 bases lining up with TRBD2. The CDR3 sequence is CAWSTYPGTSVTPADFSYEQYF. CDR3 nucleotides: TGTGCCTGGAGTACATATCCCGGGACTAGCGTGACCCCCGCCGATTTTTCCTACGAGCAGTACTTC. Drawing the rest from reference TRBV30 and TRBJ2-7, the complete variable domain is SQTIHQWPATLVQPVGSPLSLECTVEGTSNPNLYWYRQAAGRGLQLLFYSVGIGQISSEVPQNLSASRPQDRQFILSSKKLLLSDSGFYLCAWSTYPGTSVTPADFSYEQYFGPGTRLTVT.